This TCR beta chain was recorded in a study of blood T cell repertoires in COVID-19. About the research overall: In each case, the material was cDNA or gDNA derived from T cells, B-cell-depleted T cells, or PBMCs.

Per the original methods: For nucleated cells, counts were estimated from reference gene primer amplification. The assay was immunoSEQ multiplex PCR, and TCRdb's table has in-frame clones only and misses some. That table supplies the V and J calls and clone size; D and trimming were determined from the DNA. Of about 210,000 clones listed, 70% to 90% were seen once; the top ten hold under 5.5%. The source material was peripheral blood. The source is a woman aged 40 to 50 with acute or convalescent COVID-19.

The CDR3 region is CATSDLDRAYGYTF. The CDR3 DNA sequence: TGTGCCACCAGTGATTTAGACAGGGCATACGGATACACCTTC. The chain links TRBV24-1 to TRBJ1-2; 7 bases match TRBD1. The trim removed 1 base at V and 11 bases at J, leaving 9 bases unmatched. Per germline, CDR1 KGHDR and CDR2 SFDVKD. The CDR3 length is 14 residues.